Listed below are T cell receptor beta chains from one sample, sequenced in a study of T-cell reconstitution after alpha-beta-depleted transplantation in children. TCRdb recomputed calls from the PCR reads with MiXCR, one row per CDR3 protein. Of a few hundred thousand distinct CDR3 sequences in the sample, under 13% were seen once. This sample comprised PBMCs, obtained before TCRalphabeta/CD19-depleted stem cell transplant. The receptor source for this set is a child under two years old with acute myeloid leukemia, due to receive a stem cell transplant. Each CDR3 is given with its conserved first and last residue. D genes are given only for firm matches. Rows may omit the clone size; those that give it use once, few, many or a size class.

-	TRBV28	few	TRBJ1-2	CASSWIGYGYTF	TGTGCCAGCAGTTGGATAGGGTATGGCTACACCTTC
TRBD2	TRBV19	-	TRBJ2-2	CASGTSGENTGELFF	TGTGCCAGTGGGACTAGCGGGGAGAACACCGGGGAGCTGTTTTTT
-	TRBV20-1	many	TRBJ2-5	CSAQPDDALQETQYF	TGCAGTGCCCAACCGGACGACGCCCTACAAGAGACCCAGTACTTC
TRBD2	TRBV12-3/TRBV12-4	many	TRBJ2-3	CASSFFSGPRRDTQYF	TGTGCCAGCAGTTTCTTTAGCGGGCCAAGGAGAGATACGCAGTATTTT
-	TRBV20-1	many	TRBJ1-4	CSAKIARVKKTNEKLFF	TGCAGTGCTAAGATCGCCAGGGTAAAAAAAACTAATGAAAAACTGTTTTTT
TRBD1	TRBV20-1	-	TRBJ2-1	CSAGTGSNEQFF	TGCAGTGCAGGGACAGGGAGTAATGAGCAGTTCTTC
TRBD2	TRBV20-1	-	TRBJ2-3	CSAMPTSGRGDTQYF	TGCAGTGCTATGCCGACTAGCGGGAGGGGCGATACGCAGTATTTT
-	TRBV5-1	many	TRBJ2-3	CASSLGRTGLDTQYF	TGCGCCAGCAGCTTGGGACGGACGGGATTAGATACGCAGTATTTT
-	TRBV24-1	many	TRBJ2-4	CATSASEGHGVDIQYF	TGTGCCACCAGTGCTTCCGAGGGGCACGGGGTGGACATTCAGTACTTC
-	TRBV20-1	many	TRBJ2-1	CSAEAAEQFF	TGCAGTGCGGAGGCAGCAGAGCAGTTCTTC
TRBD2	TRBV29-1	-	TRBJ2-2	CSVGSSLAGSITGELFF	TGCAGCGTTGGGTCCTCGCTAGCGGGGTCTATCACCGGGGAGCTGTTTTTT
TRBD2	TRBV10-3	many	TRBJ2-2	CAIRDSGSNTGELFF	TGTGCCATCAGAGATAGCGGGAGTAACACCGGGGAGCTGTTTTTT
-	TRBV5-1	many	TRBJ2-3	CASSSDGTDTQYF	TGCGCCAGCAGCTCAGACGGCACAGATACGCAGTATTTT
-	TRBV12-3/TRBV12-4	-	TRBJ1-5	CASSFGEDQLQHF	TGTGCCAGCAGTTTCGGAGAGGATCAGCTCCAGCATTTT
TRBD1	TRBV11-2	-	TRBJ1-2	CASSFREGQGAYGYTF	TGTGCCAGCAGCTTTCGGGAAGGGCAGGGGGCTTATGGCTACACCTTC
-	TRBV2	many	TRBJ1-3	CASSVNRAGNTIYF	TGTGCCAGCAGTGTGAACAGGGCTGGAAACACCATATATTTT
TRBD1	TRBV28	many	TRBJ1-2	CASSRQGGFGYTF	TGTGCCAGCAGCCGACAGGGAGGATTCGGCTACACCTTC
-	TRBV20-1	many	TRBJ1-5	CSAREFFGQTENQPQHF	TGCAGTGCTCGAGAATTCTTTGGACAGACGGAGAATCAGCCCCAGCATTTT
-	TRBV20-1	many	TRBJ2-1	CSAPPGGATSNEQFF	TGCAGTGCTCCTCCCGGCGGAGCCACCTCCAATGAGCAGTTCTTC
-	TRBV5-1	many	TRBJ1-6	CASSLGGRESPLHF	TGCGCCAGCAGCTTAGGAGGTAGAGAATCACCCCTCCACTTT
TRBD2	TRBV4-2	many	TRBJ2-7	CASSQTSGTYEQYF	TGTGCCAGCAGCCAGACTAGCGGGACCTACGAGCAGTACTTC
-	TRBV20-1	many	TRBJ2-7	CSTGAGRHEQYF	TGCAGTACGGGGGCAGGGAGGCACGAGCAGTACTTC
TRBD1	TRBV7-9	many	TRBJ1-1	CASNTGDTEAFF	TGTGCCAGCAACACAGGGGACACTGAAGCTTTCTTT
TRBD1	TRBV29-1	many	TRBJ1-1	CSVAPGQGYMGTEAFF	TGCAGCGTTGCCCCGGGACAGGGGTATATGGGCACTGAAGCTTTCTTT
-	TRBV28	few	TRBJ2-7	CASRRLIAEIEQYF	TGTGCCAGCAGACGCCTGATCGCTGAGATCGAGCAGTACTTC
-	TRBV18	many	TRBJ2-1	CASSPGPTYNEQFF	TGTGCCAGCTCACCCGGGCCAACCTACAATGAGCAGTTCTTC
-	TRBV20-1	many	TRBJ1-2	CSARVPRHVDGYTF	TGCAGTGCTAGAGTACCCCGGCACGTTGATGGCTACACCTTC
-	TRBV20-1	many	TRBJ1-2	CSGDGDGYTF	TGCAGTGGGGACGGAGATGGCTACACCTTC
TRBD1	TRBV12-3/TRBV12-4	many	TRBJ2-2	CASSQTGRAGELFF	TGTGCCAGCAGCCAGACAGGGCGGGCCGGGGAGCTGTTTTTT
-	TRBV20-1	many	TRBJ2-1	CSARLASSYNEQFF	TGCAGTGCTAGGCTAGCGAGCTCCTACAATGAGCAGTTCTTC
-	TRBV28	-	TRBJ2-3	CASSAWGAPSGDTQYF	TGTGCCAGCAGTGCTTGGGGGGCCCCCTCCGGAGATACGCAGTATTTT
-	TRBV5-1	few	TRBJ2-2	CASSRSGYVNTRELFF	TGCGCCAGCTCCCGTTCAGGGTATGTGAACACCAGGGAGCTGTTTTTT
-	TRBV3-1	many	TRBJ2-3	CASSHNSDTQYF	TGTGCCAGCAGCCACAACTCAGATACGCAGTATTTT
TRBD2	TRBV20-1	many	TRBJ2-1	CSAGDVAGHYNEQFF	TGCAGTGCTGGAGATGTAGCGGGCCACTACAATGAGCAGTTCTTC
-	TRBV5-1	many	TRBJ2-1	CASSLDTAYNEQFF	TGCGCCAGCAGCTTGGACACGGCCTACAATGAGCAGTTCTTC
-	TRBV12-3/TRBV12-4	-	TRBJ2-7	CASSLPRDSSGEQYF	TGTGCCAGCAGTTTACCCCGGGACTCCTCAGGGGAGCAGTACTTC
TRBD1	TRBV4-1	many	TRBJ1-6	CASSRGDSRFHF	TGCGCCAGCAGCCGTGGGGACAGCCGGTTCCACTTT
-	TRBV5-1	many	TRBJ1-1	CASSLEWGLGEAFF	TGCGCCAGCAGCTTGGAGTGGGGCTTGGGTGAAGCTTTCTTT
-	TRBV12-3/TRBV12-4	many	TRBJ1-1	CASSLGRLNTEAFF	TGTGCCAGCAGCCTCGGGCGCCTGAACACTGAAGCTTTCTTT
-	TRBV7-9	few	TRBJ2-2	CASSPLQTGTRTGELFF	TGTGCCAGCAGCCCTCTACAAACAGGGACTCGGACCGGGGAGCTGTTTTTT
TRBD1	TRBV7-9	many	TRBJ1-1	CASSSPNRGDTEAFF	TGTGCCAGCAGCTCCCCAAACAGGGGGGACACTGAAGCTTTCTTT